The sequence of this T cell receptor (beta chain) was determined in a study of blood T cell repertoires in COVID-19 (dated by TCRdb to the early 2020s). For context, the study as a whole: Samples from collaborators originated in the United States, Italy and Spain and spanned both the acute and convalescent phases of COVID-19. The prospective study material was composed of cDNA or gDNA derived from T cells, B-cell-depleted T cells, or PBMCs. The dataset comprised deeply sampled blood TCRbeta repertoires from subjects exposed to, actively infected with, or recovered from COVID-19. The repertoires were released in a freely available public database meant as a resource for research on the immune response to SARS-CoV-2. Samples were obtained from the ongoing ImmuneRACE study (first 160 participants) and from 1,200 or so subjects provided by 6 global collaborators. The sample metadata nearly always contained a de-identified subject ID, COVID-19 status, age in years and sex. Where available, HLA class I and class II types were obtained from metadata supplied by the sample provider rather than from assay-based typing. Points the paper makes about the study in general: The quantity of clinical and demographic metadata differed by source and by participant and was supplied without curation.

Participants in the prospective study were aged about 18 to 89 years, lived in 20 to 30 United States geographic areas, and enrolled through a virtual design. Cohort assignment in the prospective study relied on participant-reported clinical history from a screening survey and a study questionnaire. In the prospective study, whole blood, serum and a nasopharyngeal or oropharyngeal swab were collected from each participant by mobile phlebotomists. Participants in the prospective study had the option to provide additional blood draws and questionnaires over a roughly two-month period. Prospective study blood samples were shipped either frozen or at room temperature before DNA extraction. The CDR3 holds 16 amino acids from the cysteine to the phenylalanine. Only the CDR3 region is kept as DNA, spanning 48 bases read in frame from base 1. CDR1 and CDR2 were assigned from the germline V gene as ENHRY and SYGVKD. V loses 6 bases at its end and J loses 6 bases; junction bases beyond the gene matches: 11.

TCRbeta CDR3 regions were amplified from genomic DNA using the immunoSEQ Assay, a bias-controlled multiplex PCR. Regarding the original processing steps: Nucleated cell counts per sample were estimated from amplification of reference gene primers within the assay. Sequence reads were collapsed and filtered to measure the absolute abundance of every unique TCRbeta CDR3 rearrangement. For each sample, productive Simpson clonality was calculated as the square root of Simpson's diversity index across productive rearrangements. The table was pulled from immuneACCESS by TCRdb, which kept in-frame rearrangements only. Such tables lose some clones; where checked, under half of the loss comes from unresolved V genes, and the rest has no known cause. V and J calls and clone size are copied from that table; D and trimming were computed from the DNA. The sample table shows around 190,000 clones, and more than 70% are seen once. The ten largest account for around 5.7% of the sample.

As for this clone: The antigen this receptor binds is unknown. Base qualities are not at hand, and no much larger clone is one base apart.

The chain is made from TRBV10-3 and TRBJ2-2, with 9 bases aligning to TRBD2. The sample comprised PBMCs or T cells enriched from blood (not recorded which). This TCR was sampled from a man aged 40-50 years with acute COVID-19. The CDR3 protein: CAIRKNSGSVPGELFF. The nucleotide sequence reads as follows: TGTGCCATCAGGAAAAATAGCGGGAGTGTCCCCGGGGAGCTGTTTTTT.